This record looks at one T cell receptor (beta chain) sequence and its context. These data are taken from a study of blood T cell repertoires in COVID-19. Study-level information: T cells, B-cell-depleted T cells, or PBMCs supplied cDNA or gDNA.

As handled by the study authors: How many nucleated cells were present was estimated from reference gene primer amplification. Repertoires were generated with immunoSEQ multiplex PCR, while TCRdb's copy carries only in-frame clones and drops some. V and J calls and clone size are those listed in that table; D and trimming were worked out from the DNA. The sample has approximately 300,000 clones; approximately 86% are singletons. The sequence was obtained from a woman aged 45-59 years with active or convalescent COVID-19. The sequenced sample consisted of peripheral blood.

The CDR3 reads CASSLFVGGLSNQPQHF. In nucleotides, the CDR3 is TGTGCCAGCAGTTTATTTGTGGGCGGACTTAGCAATCAGCCCCAGCATTTT. The rearrangement uses TRBV28 and TRBJ1-5; no clear D gene. Trimming pared 1 base from V and 0 bases from J, leaving 13 bases between. The CDR3 spans 17 residues. Germline lookup yields CDR1 MDHEN and CDR2 SYDVKM. Complete variable domain (other parts from reference TRBV28 and TRBJ1-5): DVKVTQSSRYLVKRTGEKVFLECVQDMDHENMFWYRQDPGLGLRLIYFSYDVKMKEKGDIPEGYSVSREKKERFSLILESASTNQTSMYLCASSLFVGGLSNQPQHFGDGTRLSIL.